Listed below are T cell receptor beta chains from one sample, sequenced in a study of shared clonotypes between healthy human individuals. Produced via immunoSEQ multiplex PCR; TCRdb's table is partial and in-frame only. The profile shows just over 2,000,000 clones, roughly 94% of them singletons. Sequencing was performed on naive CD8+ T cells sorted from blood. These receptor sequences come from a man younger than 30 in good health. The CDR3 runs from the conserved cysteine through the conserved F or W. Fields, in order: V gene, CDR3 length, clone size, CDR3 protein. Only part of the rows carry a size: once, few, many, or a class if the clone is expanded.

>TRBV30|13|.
CAWSAGQYYEQYF
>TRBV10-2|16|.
CASSEGTGEGITEAFF
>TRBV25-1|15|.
CASHDDGQEQETQYF
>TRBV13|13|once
CASSLDDRGKQYF
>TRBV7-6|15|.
CASSRLWGTQSEQYF
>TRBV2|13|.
CASIMTSAETQYF
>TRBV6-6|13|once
CASSPGQSYGYTF
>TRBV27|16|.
CASSPRDPGGNSPLHF
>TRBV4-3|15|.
CASSQRRDGSHEQYF
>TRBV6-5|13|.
CASTLDPDGEQFF
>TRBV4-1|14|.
CASSQEPQYTEAFF
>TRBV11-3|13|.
CASASGGWDEQFF
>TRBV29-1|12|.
CSAPATYNEQFF
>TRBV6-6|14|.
CASSWTSEVYEQYF
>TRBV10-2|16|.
CASRDPPGEQFGELFF
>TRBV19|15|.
CASNLGPVQGYEQYF
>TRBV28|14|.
CASSYSSYPYEQYF
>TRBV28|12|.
CASSQMNTEAFF
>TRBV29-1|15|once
CSVEERGARYEKLFF
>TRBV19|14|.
CASEASGRTYEQFF
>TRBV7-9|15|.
CASSFGTSNTDTQYF
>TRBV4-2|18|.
CASSQGGGAGGQRKGLFF
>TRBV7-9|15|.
CASSFGGSGTDTQYF
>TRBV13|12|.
CASSASRNEQYF
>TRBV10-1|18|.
CASSLGSNSGRGSYEQYF
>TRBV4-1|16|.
CASSHQTSGFTDTQYF
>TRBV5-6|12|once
CASSLVSYEQYF
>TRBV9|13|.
CASSVGVGYEQFF
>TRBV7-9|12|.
CASSRGATEAFF
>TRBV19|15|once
CASSLHRDHSYEQYF
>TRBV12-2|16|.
CASRSLRRSGANVLTF
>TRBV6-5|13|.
CASSPIQGNEQFF
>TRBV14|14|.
CASSDLSSYNEQFF
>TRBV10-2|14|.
CASRDSPNTGELFF
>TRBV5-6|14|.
CASSLESYNSPLHF
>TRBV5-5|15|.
CASSDQGGRYTEAFF
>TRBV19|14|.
CASSHGDREQPQHF
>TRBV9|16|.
CASSVVIRGENTEAFF
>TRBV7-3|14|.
CASSLFVGVTEAFF
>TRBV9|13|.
CASSQGDNEKLFF
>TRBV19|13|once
CASSIDRGEKLFF
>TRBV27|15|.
CASSMTGIAKNIQYF
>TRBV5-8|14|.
CAGPSLGGLYEQYF
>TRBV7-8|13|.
CASSLEGADTQYF
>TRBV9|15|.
CASSVGQGNSDTQYF
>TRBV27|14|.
CASSPTSGRREQYF
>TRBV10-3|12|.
CAISESADTQYF
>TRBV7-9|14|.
CASSLRTATETQYF
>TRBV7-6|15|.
CASSLGGGVRNEQYF